The 2 T cell receptor beta chains below come from one sample, sequenced in a study of cytomegalovirus exposure and HLA in healthy donors. This PCR relied on a set of 60 Vbeta primers and 13 Jbeta primers. Clones were read by immunoSEQ multiplex PCR, and TCRdb kept only the in-frame ones, dropping some. The sample has over 85,000 clones, more than 60% seen once; the top ten hold roughly 6.2%. The sequenced material came from PBMCs. The receptors here all came from a man under 40 in good health and CMV-seropositive.

This clone was found once. CDR3 DNA: TGTGCCTGGAGCGGGGGGGCCTACAATGAGCAGTTCTTC. Protein sequence: CAWSGGAYNEQFF. V gene TRBV30 combines with J gene TRBJ2-1, with 8 bases identical to TRBD2. Germline-derived CDR1 and CDR2 are GTSNPN and SVGIG (reference sequence). Trimming cost V 3 bases and J 2 bases; bases outside gene matches: 0. The CDR3 has 13 residues.

The DNA of the CDR3 is TGCAGCGTTGCGACGCAGGCAACTGAGCAGTTCTTC. Amino acids: CSVATQATEQFF. V gene TRBV29-1 combines with J gene TRBJ2-1, with unresolved D. The CDR3 extends over 12 amino acids. V lost 4 bases, J lost 9 bases, and 13 bases lay in between. Germline V gives CDR1 SQVTM, CDR2 ANQGSEA.